Each of the 27 T cell receptor beta chains below was sequenced from the same sample in a study of blood T cell repertoires in COVID-19. TCRdb's table, derived via immunoSEQ multiplex PCR, lists solely in-frame clones and lacks some. The table shows around 250,000 clones, with 70% to 90% occurring only once. The sequencing input was peripheral blood. These receptors originate from a man aged 18 to 30 with active or convalescent COVID-19.

The rearrangement uses TRBV15 and TRBJ1-1; D uncertain. The CDR3 has 14 residues. The V and J ends lost 0 bases and 6 bases respectively, with 11 bases between them. The germline V gene encodes CDR1 LNHNV and CDR2 YYDKDF (reference sequence). Here the CDR3 DNA reads TGTGCCACCAGCAGAGATCTAGCAGTCGCTGAAGCTTTCTTT. This encodes CATSRDLAVAEAFF. The entire variable domain, with the rest obtained from reference TRBV15 and TRBJ1-1, is as follows: DAMVIQNPRYQVTQFGKPVTLSCSQTLNHNVMYWYQQKSSQAPKLLFHYYDKDFNNEADTPDNFQSRRPNTSFCFLDIRSPGLGDTAMYLCATSRDLAVAEAFFGQGTRLTVV.

V usage is TRBV6-1 and J usage is TRBJ1-6; D remains unclear. Germline loops: CDR1 MNHNS, CDR2 SASEGT. CDR3 length equals 15 residues. Deletions cut 1 base from V and 9 bases from J, with 13 bases between. DNA for the CDR3: TGTGCCAGCAGTGAAGTCAGCGCCTCAACTTCACCCCTCCACTTT. As protein: CASSEVSASTSPLHF.

This rearrangement joins TRBV11-3 to TRBJ2-3, with 8 bases lining up with TRBD1. Looked up from germline, CDR1 is SGHNT and CDR2 is YENEEA. The CDR3 covers 17 residues. V shed 5 bases and J 2 bases; nucleotides not matched to a gene: 12. CDR3 sequence (DNA): TGTGCCAGCAGCGTGGATATCGGGACAGGTCTCACAGATACGCAGTATTTT. Protein: CASSVDIGTGLTDTQYF.

The chain recombines TRBV7-2 with TRBJ2-2; D uncertain. CDR3 length: 15 residues. In germline, CDR1 is SGHTA, CDR2 FQGNSA. V dropped 4 bases and J dropped 5 bases, with 14 bases sitting between them. This CDR3 reads CASSSLLTATGELFF. The CDR3 DNA reads TGTGCCAGCAGCTCCCTCTTGACTGCGACCGGGGAGCTGTTTTTT.

The chain couples TRBV28 to TRBJ1-1; TRBD1 agrees at 7 bases. The CDR3 totals 16 residues. Germline trimming cut 8 bases from V and 1 base from J; bases unmatched to any gene: 13. Per the germline V gene, CDR1 is MDHEN and CDR2 is SYDVKM. CDR3 nucleotides: TGTGCCAGCGCGAGTCGCCCCGGGACAGCGAACACTGAAGCTTTCTTT. This translates into CASASRPGTANTEAFF.

The gene calls are TRBV18 and TRBJ2-7, with 8 bases identical to TRBD2. From germline, CDR1 is KGHSH and CDR2 LQKENI. CDR3 length: 16 residues. V dropped 3 bases and J dropped 4; count of bases not matched to a gene: 11. This CDR3 reads CASSPQVVIAGYEQYF. The CDR3 DNA reads TGTGCCAGCTCACCTCAAGTAGTAATAGCGGGATACGAGCAGTACTTC.

The CDR3 reads CASSLRQGFPGYTF. CDR3 bases: TGTGCCAGCAGCTTAAGACAGGGTTTTCCTGGCTACACCTTC. The J gene is TRBJ1-2, the V gene TRBV7-9; 7 bases align to TRBD1. The CDR3 covers 14 residues. V shed 2 bases and J 7 bases; nucleotides not matched to a gene: 7. Germline CDR1 SEHNR, CDR2 FQNEAQ (reference sequence).

This chain uses TRBV3-1 (or the pseudogene TRBV3-2) with TRBJ2-3; maybe TRBD1 (6 bases). Per the germline V gene, CDR1 is LGHDT and CDR2 is YNNKEL (reference sequence). The CDR3 has 14 amino acids. Trimming removed 5 bases at V and 2 bases at J, with 11 bases between. CDR3 residues: CASSVPGHTDTQYF. As DNA, the CDR3 is TGTGCCAGCAGCGTCCCGGGACACACAGATACGCAGTATTTT.

The rearrangement joins TRBV7-2 to TRBJ1-6; no clear D gene. The CDR3 is 15 residues long. The V gene lost 3 bases and the J gene lost 3 bases, with 9 bases spanning the gap. Germline-derived CDR1 and CDR2 are SGHTA and FQGNSA. CDR3 protein: CASSFEAFYNSPLHF. The CDR3 coding sequence is TGTGCCAGCAGCTTTGAGGCCTTCTATAATTCACCCCTCCACTTT.

The chain couples TRBV30 to TRBJ1-6; 9 positions match TRBD1. Germline V CDR1 and CDR2: GTSNPN, SVGIG (reference sequence). This CDR3 has 16 residues. With V trimmed by 7 bases and J by 7 bases, 14 bases remained unmatched. CDR3 loop: CASRSRTGARNSPLHF. The CDR3 coding sequence is TGTGCCTCCCGATCTCGGACAGGGGCGCGCAATTCACCCCTCCACTTT.

The DNA for the CDR3 is TGTGCACGCGACAGGGGTGGGGACAATGAGCAGTTCTTC. Its translation: CARDRGGDNEQFF. The chain combines TRBV30 with TRBJ2-1; 8 nucleotides agree with TRBD1. Per the germline V gene, CDR1 is GTSNPN and CDR2 is SVGIG (reference sequence). The CDR3 is made up of 13 amino acids.

This clone occurred once. The chain joins TRBV7-2 to TRBJ2-3; D is undetermined. Trimming took 7 bases from V and 4 from J, leaving 21 bases between them. Germline assignment: CDR1 SGHTA and CDR2 FQGNSA. There are 16 residues in the CDR3. CDR3 sequence reads: CASNRFGRSIADTQYF. The DNA for the CDR3 is TGTGCCAGCAACCGGTTCGGTAGGAGTATTGCAGATACGCAGTATTTT. The full variable domain, with the rest looked up from reference TRBV7-2 and TRBJ2-3, is GAGVSQSPSNKVTEKGKDVELRCDPISGHTALYWYRQSLGQGLEFLIYFQGNSAPDKSGLPSDRFSAERTGGSVSTLTIQRTQQEDSAVYLCASNRFGRSIADTQYFGPGTRLTVL.

The CDR3: CASSERRSYGYTF. For the CDR3, the DNA is TGTGCCAGCAGTGAGCGACGGAGCTATGGCTACACCTTC. The rearrangement joins TRBV25-1 to TRBJ1-2; D is ambiguous. Trimming shortened V by 3 bases and J by 4 bases, and 9 bases separated the two germline ends. This CDR3 spans 13 amino acids. CDR1 is MGHDK, CDR2 SYGVNS, per germline.

CDR3 amino acids: CASSLVDRETQYF. Here the CDR3 DNA reads TGTGCCAGCAGCTTAGTAGACAGAGAGACCCAGTACTTC. The chain joins TRBV7-6 to TRBJ2-5; a possible D gene is TRBD1 (5 bases). The germline V gene encodes CDR1 SGHVS and CDR2 FNYEAQ. The V and J ends lost 1 base and 4 bases respectively, with 7 bases between them. The CDR3 totals 13 residues.

The chain has TRBV14 and TRBJ2-7; 11 nucleotides match TRBD2. The CDR3 is made up of 15 amino acids. The V gene's germline CDR1 is SGHDN and CDR2 FVKESK. After removal of 4 bases from V and 2 bases from J, the junction contained 4 bases not matched to a gene. CDR3 sequence reads: CASSLLLAGAYEQYF. The DNA for the CDR3 is TGTGCCAGCAGCCTCCTACTAGCGGGAGCCTACGAGCAGTACTTC. Filled out from reference TRBV14 and TRBJ2-7, the complete variable domain reads EAGVTQFPSHSVIEKGQTVTLRCDPISGHDNLYWYRRVMGKEIKFLLHFVKESKQDESGMPNNRFLAERTGGTYSTLKVQPAELEDSGVYFCASSLLLAGAYEQYFGPGTRLTVT.

V usage is TRBV19 and J usage is TRBJ1-6, with 8 bases that match TRBD1. CDR1 and CDR2 from the germline V gene are LNHDA and SQIVND (reference sequence). The CDR3 sequence is 15 residues long. J gave up 6 bases and V 3 bases, and 4 bases lay outside the gene matches. CDR3 coding DNA: TGTGCCAGTAGTATGCTCGGACAGGGTAATTCACCCCTCCACTTT. This codes for CASSMLGQGNSPLHF.

This rearrangement joins TRBV3-1 (or the pseudogene TRBV3-2) to TRBJ1-5; no definite D call. The germline CDR1 and CDR2 sequences are LGHDT and YNNKEL (reference sequence). The CDR3 consists of 13 residues. Trimming cost V 6 bases and J 0 bases, with 6 bases left between them. CDR3 nucleotide sequence: TGTGCCAGCAGTTTTAGTAGCAATCAGCCCCAGCATTTT. Amino acids: CASSFSSNQPQHF.

This sequence joins TRBV2 and TRBJ2-3, with D unclear. V lost 8 bases and J 8 bases, leaving 8 bases between the germline ends. CDR3 length equals 10 residues. The germline V gene encodes CDR1 SNHLY and CDR2 FYNNEI. CDR3 in DNA: TGTGCCAGCCGAGTCATTACGCAGTATTTT. Amino acids: CASRVITQYF.

CDR3 in amino acids: CASNNVGAGGFEQFF. The DNA for the CDR3 is TGTGCCAGCAACAACGTCGGGGCAGGGGGATTTGAGCAGTTCTTC. The chain couples TRBV11-2 to TRBJ2-1, with 7 bases that match TRBD1. The germline gives CDR1 SGHAT, CDR2 FQNNGV. This CDR3 spans 15 amino acids. The junction had 15 bases not matched to a gene; V was cut back by 7 bases and J by 9 bases.

This chain links TRBV19 with TRBJ1-5; 11 bases are shared with TRBD1. CDR1 and CDR2 (germline): LNHDA, SQIVND (reference sequence). The CDR3 contains 19 residues. After removal of 3 bases from V and 0 bases from J, the junction contained 10 bases not matched to a gene. CDR3 region: CASSISSVGTGGSNQPQHF. In DNA, the CDR3 is TGTGCCAGTAGTATCAGTTCGGTAGGGACAGGGGGTAGCAATCAGCCCCAGCATTTT.

This rearrangement joins TRBV6-1 to TRBJ2-5; D unclear. CDR3 length: 16 amino acids. Deletions cut 2 bases from V and 2 bases from J, with 15 bases between. From germline, CDR1 is MNHNS and CDR2 SASEGT. In DNA, the CDR3 is TGTGCCAGCAGTGAAACTGGTATCTTACGTCAAGAGACCCAGTACTTC. Amino acids: CASSETGILRQETQYF.

The genes are TRBV13 and TRBJ2-2; D gene uncertain. The CDR3 is 13 amino acids. Between the trimmed V and J ends, which lost 7 bases and 1 base, there was a span of 7 bases. Germline CDR1 reads PRHDT; CDR2 reads FYEKMQ (reference sequence). DNA for the CDR3: TGTGCCAGCATCAGGTTGAACACCGGGGAGCTGTTTTTT. This encodes CASIRLNTGELFF. The complete variable domain, with remaining parts taken from reference TRBV13 and TRBJ2-2, reads AAGVIQSPRHLIKEKRETATLKCYPIPRHDTVYWYQQGPGQDPQFLISFYEKMQSDKGSIPDRFSAQQFSDYHSELNMSSLELGDSALYFCASIRLNTGELFFGEGSRLTVL.

This chain links TRBV7-9 with TRBJ1-1, with D possibly being TRBD1 (5 bases). V was pared by 5 bases and J by 6 bases, with 13 bases between. Germline V CDR1 and CDR2: SEHNR, FQNEAQ (reference sequence). This CDR3 region has 13 residues. CDR3 sequence: CASSRPRGAEAFF. The CDR3 coding sequence is TGTGCCAGCAGCCGACCAAGGGGCGCTGAAGCTTTCTTT.

The chain uses TRBV5-5 and TRBJ2-5; 7 bases are shared with TRBD2. The germline gives CDR1 SGHKS, CDR2 YYEKEE (reference sequence). The CDR3 sequence is 17 residues long. V shed 0 bases and J 0 bases; nucleotides not matched to a gene: 8. The CDR3 region has the DNA TGTGCCAGCAGCTTGGGGTGGGAGGGATTATACCAAGAGACCCAGTACTTC. Translated, it gives CASSLGWEGLYQETQYF.

The chain carries TRBV7-8 and TRBJ2-5; no reliable D call. The CDR3 runs to 12 residues. Trimming took off 7 bases at V and 0 bases at J, with 6 bases between the two ends. Germline assignment: CDR1 SGHVS and CDR2 FQNEAQ. The CDR3 region has the DNA TGTGCCAGCACTATAAACCAAGAGACCCAGTACTTC. This gives the protein CASTINQETQYF. The full variable domain, in which reference TRBV7-8 and TRBJ2-5 provide the parts outside the CDR3, is GAGVSQSPRYKVAKRGQDVALRCDPISGHVSLFWYQQALGQGPEFLTYFQNEAQLDKSGLPSDRFFAERPEGSVSTLKIQRTQQEDSAVYLCASTINQETQYFGPGTRLLVL.

This clone was observed a single time. J is TRBJ1-2 and V is TRBV4-3, with D possibly being TRBD1 (5 bases). The germline V gene has CDR1 LGHNA and CDR2 YSLEER. The V end lost 1 base, the J end lost 7 bases, and 16 bases lay between the germline ends. The CDR3 length is 15 residues. CDR3 loop: CASSQVARDEPGYTF. CDR3 sequence (DNA): TGCGCCAGCAGCCAAGTGGCCAGGGATGAGCCTGGCTACACCTTC.

This clone was counted only a few times. This sequence joins TRBV6-4 and TRBJ2-3; 7 nucleotides align to TRBD1. CDR3 size: 14 residues. J was trimmed by 1 base and V by 6 bases; bases with no gene match: 4. The germline V gene encodes CDR1 MRHNA and CDR2 SNTAGT. CDR3 coding DNA: TGTGCCAGCAGCCCCACAGGGGGCACAGATACGCAGTATTTT. It codes for CASSPTGGTDTQYF.